This T cell receptor beta chain stems from a study of cytomegalovirus exposure and HLA in healthy donors. This CDR3 has 14 amino acids. Germline trimming cut 8 bases from V and 3 bases from J; bases unmatched to any gene: 9. Germline V gives CDR1 MNHEY, CDR2 SMNVEV (reference sequence). Though probably carrying unrecorded immune exposures, donors were nominally healthy at sampling. About this clone: What it binds is unknown.

Study conclusions and caveats: The study carried out a later analysis of TCR beta sequences. It associated approximately 16,000 of them with specific HLA alleles at a false discovery rate of 0.05. No immune exposure information besides CMV serostatus was available. Roughly uniform sequencing depth across donors was assumed, possibly incorrectly.

Primers for the PCR totalled 60 Vbeta and 13 Jbeta. This table comes from immunoSEQ multiplex PCR, and its TCRdb copy is limited to in-frame clones, with some not included. Of some 120,000 clones in the sample, around 60% were seen once. The clonotype comes from a woman in her 40s in good health and CMV-seropositive. The sequenced sample was PBMCs. This chain connects TRBV27 to TRBJ2-7, with 8 positions matching TRBD1. CDR3 coding DNA: TGTGCCAGCGGACAGGGATCCCGAGTCTACGAGCAGTACTTC. The encoded protein is CASGQGSRVYEQYF.